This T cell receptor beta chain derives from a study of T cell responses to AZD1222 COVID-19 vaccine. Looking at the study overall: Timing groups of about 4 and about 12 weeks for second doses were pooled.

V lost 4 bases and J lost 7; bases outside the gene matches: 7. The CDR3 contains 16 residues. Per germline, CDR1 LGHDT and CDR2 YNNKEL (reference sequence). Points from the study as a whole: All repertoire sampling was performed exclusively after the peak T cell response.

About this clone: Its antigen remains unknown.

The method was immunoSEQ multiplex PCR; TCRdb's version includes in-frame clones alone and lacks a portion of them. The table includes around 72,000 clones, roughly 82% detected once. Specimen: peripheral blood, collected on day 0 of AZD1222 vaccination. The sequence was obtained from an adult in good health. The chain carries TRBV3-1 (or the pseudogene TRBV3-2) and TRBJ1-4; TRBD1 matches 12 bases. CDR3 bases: TGTGCCAGCAGCCCGGGGACAGGGGGCTATGGTGAAAAACTGTTTTTT. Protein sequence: CASSPGTGGYGEKLFF.